This entry lists 27 T cell receptor beta chains sequenced from one sample in a study of cytomegalovirus exposure and HLA in healthy donors. The study ran its PCR with 60 Vbeta and 13 Jbeta primers. TCRdb keeps only in-frame clones here, not all; method: immunoSEQ multiplex PCR. The sample lists 85,000 to 100,000 clones, 60% to 75% occurring once. Sequencing was performed on PBMCs. Receptors originate from a man between 60 and 75 years old in good health and CMV-seronegative.

The chain carries TRBV5-4 and TRBJ1-1; 7 bases fit TRBD1. Germline CDR1 reads SGHNT; CDR2 reads YYREEE (reference sequence). This CDR3 has 16 residues. J lost 0 bases, V lost 4 bases, and 9 bases had no gene match. CDR3 region: CASSPGGGQMNTEAFF. The CDR3 DNA sequence: TGTGCCAGCAGCCCGGGGGGGGGACAGATGAACACTGAAGCTTTCTTT.

This clone came up once. The chain links TRBV7-6 to TRBJ1-1; 7 bases map to TRBD1. In germline, CDR1 is SGHVS, CDR2 FNYEAQ. The CDR3 contains 17 residues. J gave up 3 bases and V 1 base, and 11 bases lay outside the gene matches. This CDR3 reads CASSLVRRQGRDTEAFF. The CDR3 bases are TGTGCCAGCAGCTTAGTGAGGCGACAGGGAAGGGACACTGAAGCTTTCTTT.

The chain employs TRBV11-1 and TRBJ2-1; D gene ambiguous. CDR1 and CDR2 from the germline V gene are SGHAT and FQDESV (reference sequence). This CDR3 contains 14 residues. With 2 bases removed from V and 7 bases from J, the gap between germline ends came to 12 bases. CDR3 in amino acids: CASSLSRRPNEQFF. CDR3 nucleotide sequence: TGTGCCAGCAGCTTATCTCGGAGACCTAATGAGCAGTTCTTC.

This clone was seen only a few times. The V call is TRBV29-1, the J call TRBJ2-5, with D unclear. This CDR3 contains 12 residues. Germline-derived CDR1 and CDR2 are SQVTM and ANQGSEA. V lost 4 bases to trimming and J lost 5 bases, with 11 bases between them. The CDR3 reads CSVGRVGETQYF. CDR3 bases: TGCAGCGTTGGCCGGGTTGGGGAGACCCAGTACTTC.

This clone was counted only a few times. The rearrangement links TRBV7-9 to TRBJ1-1; possible D gene TRBD1, 5 bases. The CDR3 has 15 amino acids. V lost 5 bases and J 5 bases, leaving 18 bases between the germline ends. Germline V CDR1 and CDR2: SEHNR, FQNEAQ (reference sequence). The CDR3 DNA reads TGTGCCAGCAGCCCCCATTCAGGGAAAGGAACTGAAGCTTTCTTT. Translation gives CASSPHSGKGTEAFF. Using reference TRBV7-9 and TRBJ1-1 for the parts outside the CDR3, the full variable domain is DTGVSQNPRHKITKRGQNVTFRCDPISEHNRLYWYRQTLGQGPEFLTYFQNEAQLEKSRLLSDRFSAERPKGSFSTLEIQRTEQGDSAMYLCASSPHSGKGTEAFFGQGTRLTVV.

This chain connects TRBV6-5 to TRBJ1-5; D is possibly TRBD1 (5 bases). In germline, CDR1 is MNHEY, CDR2 SVGAGI. V dropped 6 bases and J dropped 3 bases, with 12 bases sitting between them. The CDR3 is 14 residues long. Here the CDR3 DNA reads TGTGCCAGCAGCCCCGGGGGATACAATCAGCCCCAGCATTTT. This translates into CASSPGGYNQPQHF.

This clone was counted between two and nine times. V and J are TRBV9 and TRBJ2-2; D may be TRBD1 (5 bases). This CDR3 is built from 15 residues. Trimming stripped 0 bases from V and 5 bases from J, with 11 bases between. Germline V CDR1 and CDR2: SGDLS, YYNGEE. Written as DNA, the CDR3 is TGTGCCAGCAGCGTAGATCAGGGTGGGACCGGGGAGCTGTTTTTT. Its translation is CASSVDQGGTGELFF.

This clone was observed a few times. J is TRBJ2-5 and V is TRBV10-1; 12 bases are a match to TRBD1. This CDR3 has 15 residues. Germline trimming cut 4 bases from V and 1 base from J; bases unmatched to any gene: 1. Germline-derived CDR1 and CDR2 are WNHNN and SYGVQD (reference sequence). The CDR3 nucleotides read TGCGCCAGCAGTGTGGGACAGGGGGCCCAAGAGACCCAGTACTTC. Translation: CASSVGQGAQETQYF.

The chain combines TRBV7-2 with TRBJ2-1; D is perhaps TRBD2 (5 bases). The CDR3 covers 15 residues. Trimming took 4 bases from V and 4 from J, leaving 14 bases between them. CDR1 and CDR2 from the germline V gene are SGHTA and FQGNSA. The CDR3 spells CASSSVANQYNEQFF. The CDR3 DNA reads TGTGCCAGCAGCTCCGTAGCGAACCAATACAATGAGCAGTTCTTC.

V and J are TRBV6-5 and TRBJ2-3; TRBD1 is a possible D gene (6 bases). The CDR3 runs 14 residues. The germline V gene encodes CDR1 MNHEY and CDR2 SVGAGI. V was trimmed by 1 base and J by 2 bases, leaving 7 bases between them. The CDR3 DNA reads as TGTGCCAGCAGTTACTACAGGGCCACAGATACGCAGTATTTT. As protein: CASSYYRATDTQYF.

The genes are TRBV11-2 and TRBJ1-2; 8 bases agree with TRBD1. Unmatched junction bases numbered 9, after V lost 5 bases and J lost 4 bases. CDR1 and CDR2 from the germline V gene are SGHAT and FQNNGV. This CDR3 is 15 amino acids long. The chain's CDR3 is CASSPRTGYSYGYTF. The CDR3 bases are TGTGCCAGCAGCCCAAGGACAGGGTATTCCTATGGCTACACCTTC.

This clone was found once. This sequence joins TRBV7-9 and TRBJ1-2; D gene ambiguous. Germline loops: CDR1 SEHNR, CDR2 FQNEAQ (reference sequence). V was pared by 5 bases and J by 8 bases, with 24 bases between. There are 16 residues in the CDR3. In DNA form, the CDR3 reads TGTGCCAGCAGCCCAGCGGGCCACACAGTCTTCGCGGGCTACACCTTC. Amino acid sequence: CASSPAGHTVFAGYTF.

The V call is TRBV19, the J call TRBJ1-1, with D perhaps matching TRBD1 (6 bases). V was shortened by 4 bases and J by 6 bases, with 24 bases between the two germline ends. The germline V gene has CDR1 LNHDA and CDR2 SQIVND (reference sequence). The CDR3 sequence is 17 residues long. The CDR3 loop is CASSKDSHLWFGAEAFF. CDR3 bases: TGTGCCAGTAGTAAGGACAGCCACCTGTGGTTTGGGGCTGAAGCTTTCTTT.

The rearrangement uses TRBV6-6 and TRBJ1-2; the D gene is possibly TRBD1 (5 bases). Trimming left V 5 bases short and J 2 bases short, with 9 bases between. Per the germline V gene, CDR1 is MNHNY and CDR2 is SVGAGI (reference sequence). The CDR3 runs to 13 residues. CDR3 nucleotides: TGTGCCAGCAGTCCACAGGAGAACTATGGCTACACCTTC. Amino acid sequence: CASSPQENYGYTF.

The rearrangement uses TRBV14 and TRBJ2-1; 9 bases are shared with TRBD1. The junction had 9 bases not matched to a gene; V was cut back by 3 bases and J by 6 bases. The CDR3 consists of 16 residues. Looked up from germline, CDR1 is SGHDN and CDR2 is FVKESK. The CDR3 is CASSHLGGQGFNEQFF. Here the CDR3 DNA reads TGTGCCAGCAGCCACCTCGGGGGACAGGGTTTCAATGAGCAGTTCTTC.

The chain combines TRBV28 with TRBJ2-2, with TRBD1 matching over 10 bases. Germline V lookup: CDR1 MDHEN, CDR2 SYDVKM. V trimming: 2 bases; J trimming: 2 bases; junction bases outside the gene matches: 5. CDR3 length: 17 amino acids. DNA for the CDR3: TGTGCCAGCAGTTTAATCGACAGGGGGCCAAACACCGGGGAGCTGTTTTTT. Amino acid sequence: CASSLIDRGPNTGELFF.

This clone was observed a single time. The CDR3 reads CASSPLGQYYEQYF. In DNA, the CDR3 is TGTGCCAGCTCACCACTGGGACAATACTACGAGCAGTACTTC. This rearrangement joins TRBV18 to TRBJ2-5, with D perhaps matching TRBD1 (6 bases). The DNA end is a closer match to TRBJ2-7, so the J assignment may be wrong. The CDR3 is made up of 14 amino acids. Germline V gene data show CDR1 as KGHSH and CDR2 as LQKENI.

The V call is TRBV6-6, the J call TRBJ2-5; 14 nucleotides match TRBD2. Trimming cost V 6 bases and J 5 bases; bases outside gene matches: 5. Per germline, CDR1 MNHNY and CDR2 SVGAGI (reference sequence). The CDR3 runs 15 residues. The CDR3 sequence is CASRRLAGGGETQYF. The CDR3 nucleotides read TGTGCCAGCAGAAGACTAGCGGGAGGGGGGGAGACCCAGTACTTC.

The chain is built from TRBV5-5 and TRBJ1-1, with TRBD1 matching over 7 bases. With V trimmed by 1 base and J by 1 base, 4 bases remained unmatched. Looked up from germline, CDR1 is SGHKS and CDR2 is YYEKEE (reference sequence). The CDR3 is 15 residues long. CDR3 bases: TGTGCCAGCAGCTTGAGGACAGGTACGAACACTGAAGCTTTCTTT. Translating gives CASSLRTGTNTEAFF.

The V gene is TRBV4-2, the J gene TRBJ2-7; 12 bases align to TRBD2. Losses at the gene ends were 1 base for V and 2 bases for J; bases not matched to a gene: 3. This CDR3 spans 16 amino acids. CDR1 is LGHNA, CDR2 YNFKEQ, per germline. The chain's CDR3 is CASSQGLAGDAYEQYF. The CDR3 region has the DNA TGTGCCAGCAGCCAAGGACTAGCGGGGGACGCCTACGAGCAGTACTTC.

This rearrangement joins TRBV9 to TRBJ2-5; 12 positions agree with TRBD1. In germline, CDR1 is SGDLS, CDR2 YYNGEE. The trim removed 0 bases at V and 7 bases at J, leaving 4 bases unmatched. This CDR3 region has 15 residues. This CDR3 is CASSVEMGQGATQYF. CDR3 DNA: TGTGCCAGCAGCGTAGAAATGGGACAGGGGGCGACCCAGTACTTC.

This chain uses TRBV16 with TRBJ2-7, with D possibly matching TRBD1 (6 bases). Germline values: CDR1 KGHSY, CDR2 FQNENV. CDR3 size: 14 residues. The ends were cut back, 1 base at V and 1 base at J, with 8 bases in the middle. The CDR3 DNA follows: TGTGCCAGCAGCCAATTCCAGGGGTCCTACGAGCAGTACTTC. Translating it yields CASSQFQGSYEQYF.

This rearrangement joins TRBV7-9 to TRBJ2-3; D not resolved. This CDR3 region has 13 residues. The germline V gene has CDR1 SEHNR and CDR2 FQNEAQ (reference sequence). V lost 5 bases, J lost 0 bases, and 6 bases lay in between. The CDR3 bases are TGTGCCAGCAGCGCGACTAGCACAGATACGCAGTATTTT. Its protein is CASSATSTDTQYF.

This clone was observed a handful of times. The chain carries TRBV6-5 and TRBJ2-7, with a tentative D call TRBD1 (5 bases). CDR1 and CDR2 from the germline V gene are MNHEY and SVGAGI. The CDR3 extends over 11 amino acids. The V end lost 7 bases, the J end lost 4 bases, and 8 bases lay between the germline ends. The CDR3 spells CASTDSYEQYF. CDR3 sequence (DNA): TGTGCCAGCACCGACAGTTACGAGCAGTACTTC.

V is TRBV10-2 and J is TRBJ2-7; 12 nucleotides align to TRBD2. V gave up 6 bases and J gave up 5 bases; unmatched junction bases: 5. In germline, CDR1 is WSHSY, CDR2 SAAADI. The CDR3 has 14 residues. The CDR3 nucleotides read TGCGCCAGCAGACAGACTAGCGGGAGCAACGAGCAGTACTTC. Translated, it gives CASRQTSGSNEQYF.

The chain uses TRBV9 and TRBJ1-1, with D uncertain. There are 14 residues in the CDR3. Germline V gives CDR1 SGDLS, CDR2 YYNGEE. The germline V and J ends were trimmed by 0 bases and 4 bases, with 10 bases remaining between them. The CDR3 is CASSVESGSTEAFF. The CDR3 DNA sequence: TGTGCCAGCAGCGTAGAGTCCGGGAGCACTGAAGCTTTCTTT. Using reference TRBV9 and TRBJ1-1 for the parts outside the CDR3, the full variable domain is DSGVTQTPKHLITATGQRVTLRCSPRSGDLSVYWYQQSLDQGLQFLIQYYNGEERAKGNILERFSAQQFPDLHSELNLSSLELGDSALYFCASSVESGSTEAFFGQGTRLTVV.

The chain combines TRBV5-4 with TRBJ2-3; 11 bases are a match to TRBD2. After removal of 4 bases from V and 4 bases from J, the junction contained 8 bases not matched to a gene. Germline V gives CDR1 SGHNT, CDR2 YYREEE (reference sequence). CDR3 length: 16 amino acids. Here the CDR3 DNA reads TGTGCCAGCAGCGCTAAACTAGCGGGGGAAGCAGATACGCAGTATTTT. As protein: CASSAKLAGEADTQYF.